The clone carrying this TCR beta chain turned up a few times. J was trimmed by 4 bases and V by 6 bases; bases with no gene match: 7. In germline, CDR1 is SGHVS, CDR2 FQNEAQ. CDR3 size: 14 residues. The data were obtained in a study of blood T cell repertoires in COVID-19. Per the authors' pipeline: Amplified reference gene primers provided the basis for estimating nucleated cell counts. Assay used: immunoSEQ multiplex PCR; TCRdb lists only in-frame clones, some missing. V, J and clone size are taken as reported in that table, and D and trimming were inferred from the DNA itself. Among 200,000 or so clones listed, roughly four fifths were seen once.

This sequence joins TRBV7-8 and TRBJ2-7, with 9 nucleotides matching TRBD1. Sequencing was done on a sample of peripheral blood. The TCR comes from a woman aged 80 or older with COVID-19, enrolled during active disease. Here the CDR3 reads CASRSTGGRYEQYF. The CDR3 DNA is TGTGCCAGCAGGTCTACAGGGGGCAGGTACGAGCAGTACTTC.